Below are 28 T cell receptor beta chains sequenced from a single sample in a study of OX40 agonist ivuxolimab in advanced cancers. This table comes from immunoSEQ multiplex PCR, and its TCRdb copy is limited to in-frame clones, with some not included. The sample records about 63,000 clones, about 91% being singletons. The sequences come from CD4+ or CD8+ T cells sorted from blood, collected in a trial of the OX40 agonist ivuxolimab. These receptors all stem from an adult with an advanced solid tumor such as melanoma, head and neck, liver or kidney cancer.

This clone counts as medium-sized. This chain uses TRBV10-3 with TRBJ2-7, with D perhaps given as TRBD1 or TRBD2 (5 bases each). The ends were cut back, 10 bases at V and 3 bases at J, with 16 bases in the middle. The CDR3 totals 13 residues. Germline CDR1 is ENHRY and CDR2 is SYGVKD. CDR3 sequence reads: CATLGDPIYEQYF. The CDR3, as DNA: TGTGCCACCCTCGGGGACCCGATCTACGAGCAGTACTTC.

V usage is TRBV6-5 and J usage is TRBJ2-1; 8 bases fit TRBD2. This CDR3 region has 14 residues. Germline CDR1 and CDR2: MNHEY and SVGAGI. With 9 bases clipped from V and 4 bases from J, the junction kept 8 bases outside the gene matches. This CDR3 reads CASTYREGYNEQFF. In DNA form, the CDR3 reads TGTGCCAGTACATACCGGGAGGGATACAATGAGCAGTTCTTC.

V usage is TRBV4-1 and J usage is TRBJ2-1; 11 nucleotides match TRBD2. Per the germline V gene, CDR1 is MGHRA and CDR2 is YSYEKL. After removal of 2 bases from V and 4 bases from J, the junction contained 1 base not matched to a gene. CDR3 length equals 15 residues. DNA for the CDR3: TGCGCCAGCAGCCAAATAGCGGGGGGGTACAATGAGCAGTTCTTC. Protein: CASSQIAGGYNEQFF.

V and J are TRBV2 and TRBJ2-1; D perhaps matches TRBD2 (5 bases). V was shortened by 6 bases and J by 0 bases, with 12 bases between the two germline ends. CDR1 and CDR2 (germline): SNHLY, FYNNEI. The CDR3 extends over 15 amino acids. The CDR3 region is CASSGERNSYNEQFF. CDR3 DNA: TGTGCCAGCAGCGGCGAGCGGAACTCCTACAATGAGCAGTTCTTC.

The V gene is TRBV15, the J gene TRBJ1-4; D call uncertain. The germline gives CDR1 LNHNV, CDR2 YYDKDF (reference sequence). Trimming removed 0 bases from V and 3 bases from J, with 17 bases in between. This CDR3 comprises 18 residues. CDR3 protein: CATSRDRLAPGANEKLFF. Written as DNA, the CDR3 is TGTGCCACCAGCAGAGATCGATTAGCGCCGGGTGCTAATGAAAAACTGTTTTTT.

The chain has TRBV4-1 and TRBJ1-1, with 10 bases matching TRBD1. The germline gives CDR1 MGHRA, CDR2 YSYEKL. V lost 6 bases and J lost 3; bases outside the gene matches: 1. The CDR3 has 13 residues. CDR3 in amino acids: CASRGQGYTEAFF. The CDR3 coding sequence is TGCGCCAGCAGGGGACAGGGGTACACTGAAGCTTTCTTT.

The V call is TRBV4-2, the J call TRBJ1-1; D unclear. The CDR3 runs 13 residues. V was shortened by 1 base and J by 6 bases, with 9 bases between the two germline ends. CDR1 and CDR2 from the germline V gene are LGHNA and YNFKEQ. In DNA form, the CDR3 reads TGTGCCAGCAGCCAAGCAGAGGTCGCTGAAGCTTTCTTT. This codes for CASSQAEVAEAFF.

The chain links TRBV2 to TRBJ1-6, with 9 positions matching TRBD1. CDR3 length equals 14 residues. V was clipped by 8 bases and J by 7 bases; unmatched bases: 6. Germline V gene sequence: CDR1 SNHLY, CDR2 FYNNEI. DNA of the CDR3: TGTGCCAGCGGAGGGACAGGGTTGAATTCACCCCTCCACTTT. Translated, it gives CASGGTGLNSPLHF.

This sequence joins TRBV7-9 and TRBJ2-5, with D possibly matching TRBD1 (6 bases). The CDR3 covers 14 residues. V lost 4 bases to trimming and J lost 2 bases, with 11 bases between them. Germline-derived CDR1 and CDR2 are SEHNR and FQNEAQ (reference sequence). For the CDR3, the DNA is TGTGCCAGCAGCTCGTGGACAGATCAAGAGACCCAGTACTTC. Translated: CASSSWTDQETQYF. The variable domain in full, completed from reference TRBV7-9 and TRBJ2-5, reads DTGVSQNPRHKITKRGQNVTFRCDPISEHNRLYWYRQTLGQGPEFLTYFQNEAQLEKSRLLSDRFSAERPKGSFSTLEIQRTEQGDSAMYLCASSSWTDQETQYFGPGTRLLVL.

This rearrangement joins TRBV9 to TRBJ1-2; no definite D call. Germline V CDR1 and CDR2: SGDLS, YYNGEE. The V end lost 8 bases, the J end lost 0 bases, and 17 bases lay between the germline ends. The CDR3 runs 15 residues. CDR3: CASSEAGPSNYGYTF. The CDR3 region has the DNA TGTGCCAGTTCGGAGGCAGGACCTTCTAACTATGGCTACACCTTC. Full variable domain (rest looked up from reference TRBV9 and TRBJ1-2): DSGVTQTPKHLITATGQRVTLRCSPRSGDLSVYWYQQSLDQGLQFLIQYYNGEERAKGNILERFSAQQFPDLHSELNLSSLELGDSALYFCASSEAGPSNYGYTFGSGTRLTVV.

The chain recombines TRBV2 with TRBJ1-2, with TRBD1 matching 7 bases. The V and J ends lost 10 bases and 6 bases, in that order; junction bases with no gene match: 11. The germline gives CDR1 SNHLY, CDR2 FYNNEI. The CDR3 has 13 residues. The CDR3 sequence is CATQPSTGNGYTF. In DNA form, the CDR3 reads TGTGCCACCCAACCGTCGACAGGGAATGGCTACACCTTC.

J is TRBJ1-5 and V is TRBV6-1; the D is unclear. V lost 6 bases to trimming and J lost 2 bases, with 8 bases between them. CDR1 and CDR2 (germline): MNHNS, SASEGT. The CDR3 runs to 13 residues. Here the CDR3 DNA reads TGTGCCAGCAGAAAGGTGGGCAATCAGCCCCAGCATTTT. It is translated as CASRKVGNQPQHF.

The CDR3: CASSQEILAGGQIYEQYF. CDR3 coding DNA: TGCGCCAGCAGCCAAGAAATATTAGCGGGAGGGCAAATCTACGAGCAGTACTTC. The chain joins TRBV4-1 to TRBJ2-7; 11 bases line up with TRBD2. Germline CDR1 MGHRA, CDR2 YSYEKL. V shed 0 bases, J shed 3 bases, and the junction held 10 bases outside the gene matches. This CDR3 comprises 18 residues.

The gene calls are TRBV9 and TRBJ2-5, with D tentatively TRBD1 (8 bases). V was pared by 4 bases and J by 2 bases, with 21 bases between. The CDR3 is 17 residues long. CDR1 is SGDLS, CDR2 YYNGEE, per germline. The CDR3 DNA reads TGTGCCAGCAGCACAGGGGGGTTGAAGGGACTACAAGAGACCCAGTACTTC. This translates into CASSTGGLKGLQETQYF. Full variable domain (remainder filled in from reference TRBV9 and TRBJ2-5): DSGVTQTPKHLITATGQRVTLRCSPRSGDLSVYWYQQSLDQGLQFLIQYYNGEERAKGNILERFSAQQFPDLHSELNLSSLELGDSALYFCASSTGGLKGLQETQYFGPGTRLLVL.

The V call is TRBV10-2, the J call TRBJ1-2; perhaps TRBD1 as D (6 bases). V was pared by 2 bases and J by 4 bases, with 11 bases between. The CDR3 has 14 residues. Germline CDR1 is WSHSY and CDR2 is SAAADI. The CDR3 DNA reads as TGCGCCAGCAGTGAGAGTGGCAGGGGCTATGGCTACACCTTC. Its translation: CASSESGRGYGYTF.

This clone has just one count. This CDR3 is CASSPHNYNEQFF. CDR3 bases: TGTGCCAGTAGTCCCCATAACTACAATGAGCAGTTCTTC. The genes are TRBV19 and TRBJ2-1; D ambiguous. CDR1 and CDR2 from the germline V gene are LNHDA and SQIVND (reference sequence). The CDR3 extends over 13 amino acids. V was trimmed by 5 bases and J by 3 bases, leaving 8 bases between them.

V is TRBV2 and J is TRBJ1-1; a weak D match, TRBD1 (6 bases). The CDR3 is 13 amino acids. V shed 3 bases and J shed 1 base, with 6 bases lying between them. Looked up from germline, CDR1 is SNHLY and CDR2 is FYNNEI. The CDR3 sequence is CASSETGNTEAFF. The CDR3, as DNA: TGTGCCAGCAGTGAGACAGGGAACACTGAAGCTTTCTTT.

The gene calls are TRBV9 and TRBJ1-3; a weak D match, TRBD1 (5 bases). Trimming took off 0 bases at V and 2 bases at J, with 9 bases between the two ends. Germline V lookup: CDR1 SGDLS, CDR2 YYNGEE. CDR3 length: 15 residues. The CDR3, as DNA: TGTGCCAGCAGCGTAGGGGACGACACTGGAAACACCATATATTTT. Translating gives CASSVGDDTGNTIYF. Full variable domain (outside the CDR3, taken from reference TRBV9 and TRBJ1-3): DSGVTQTPKHLITATGQRVTLRCSPRSGDLSVYWYQQSLDQGLQFLIQYYNGEERAKGNILERFSAQQFPDLHSELNLSSLELGDSALYFCASSVGDDTGNTIYFGEGSWLTVV.

This clone was seen once. V usage is TRBV7-8 and J usage is TRBJ2-7, with 9 bases lining up with TRBD2. Germline assignment: CDR1 SGHVS and CDR2 FQNEAQ. The CDR3 runs to 15 residues. The V segment lost 5 bases and the J segment 8 bases; nucleotides outside the gene matches: 13. This chain's CDR3 is CASSAWREGPTKQYF. CDR3 coding DNA: TGTGCCAGCAGCGCATGGCGGGAGGGACCTACGAAGCAGTACTTC.

V and J are TRBV10-1 and TRBJ2-1, with 13 positions matching TRBD2. Germline-derived CDR1 and CDR2 are WNHNN and SYGVQD (reference sequence). This CDR3 is 15 amino acids long. The junction had 9 bases not matched to a gene; V was cut back by 8 bases and J by 8 bases. CDR3 sequence reads: CASGGLAGSVHEQFF. The DNA of the CDR3 is TGCGCCAGCGGGGGACTAGCGGGATCAGTCCATGAGCAGTTCTTC.

The CDR3 loop reads CASSLLGTYTQYF. CDR3 bases: TGTGCCAGCAGCTTGTTGGGAACCTATACGCAGTATTTT. The V and J genes are TRBV5-4 and TRBJ2-3; no reliable D call. This CDR3 spans 13 amino acids. Germline V CDR1 and CDR2: SGHNT, YYREEE (reference sequence). Trimming stripped 1 base from V and 7 bases from J, with 10 bases between.

The V and J genes are TRBV4-1 and TRBJ1-2; D call uncertain. The length of the CDR3 is 16 residues. Between the trimmed V and J ends, which lost 4 bases and 8 bases, there was a span of 23 bases. Germline CDR1 and CDR2: MGHRA and YSYEKL. The CDR3: CASSPGVVVNRLGYTF. DNA for the CDR3: TGCGCCAGCAGCCCGGGTGTGGTAGTTAACCGTTTGGGCTACACCTTC.

The chain is built from TRBV19 and TRBJ1-1; 10 bases are shared with TRBD1. Trimming at V came to 4 bases and at J to 4 bases, leaving 6 bases not matched to a gene. The CDR3 is made up of 15 amino acids. Germline CDR1 reads LNHDA; CDR2 reads SQIVND (reference sequence). CDR3 DNA: TGTGCCAGTAGTACCTCGGGACAGGGGACCACTGAAGCTTTCTTT. Amino acids: CASSTSGQGTTEAFF.

This chain joins TRBV4-3 and TRBJ1-1; 8 nucleotides agree with TRBD1. The V and J ends lost 3 bases and 3 bases, in that order; junction bases with no gene match: 9. There are 16 residues in the CDR3. Per the germline V gene, CDR1 is LGHNA and CDR2 is YSLEER. CDR3 loop: CASSHVGRGRDTEAFF. DNA for the CDR3: TGCGCCAGCAGCCATGTGGGCAGGGGGCGAGACACTGAAGCTTTCTTT.

The rearrangement uses TRBV7-6 and TRBJ2-3; perhaps TRBD1 as D (6 bases). CDR1 SGHVS and CDR2 FNYEAQ come from the germline V gene. The V gene lost 2 bases and the J gene lost 4 bases, with 13 bases spanning the gap. The CDR3 has 15 amino acids. CDR3 protein: CASSLRRDTPDTQYF. DNA for the CDR3: TGTGCCAGCAGCTTACGCCGGGACACGCCAGATACGCAGTATTTT. Using reference TRBV7-6 and TRBJ2-3 for the parts outside the CDR3, the full variable domain is GAGVSQSPRYKVTKRGQDVALRCDPISGHVSLYWYRQALGQGPEFLTYFNYEAQQDKSGLPNDRFSAERPEGSISTLTIQRTEQRDSAMYRCASSLRRDTPDTQYFGPGTRLTVL.

This chain links TRBV28 with TRBJ2-5; a possible D gene is TRBD1 (6 bases). The CDR3 spans 14 residues. Germline-derived CDR1 and CDR2 are MDHEN and SYDVKM. The V gene lost 4 bases and the J gene lost 4 bases, with 13 bases spanning the gap. CDR3 loop: CASSYLGQLETQYF. In DNA form, the CDR3 reads TGTGCCAGCAGTTACCTAGGACAGCTAGAGACCCAGTACTTC.

This clone was picked up one time. This chain uses TRBV18 with TRBJ1-4; tentatively, D is TRBD1 (6 bases). The CDR3 is made up of 17 amino acids. Germline CDR1 KGHSH, CDR2 LQKENI. V was shortened by 6 bases and J by 3 bases, with 20 bases between the two germline ends. The CDR3 sequence: CASSNVRGGSANEKLFF. The CDR3 region has the DNA TGTGCCAGCTCTAACGTCAGGGGAGGAAGTGCTAATGAAAAACTGTTTTTT.

This clone was seen once. This chain links TRBV7-8 with TRBJ1-1, with no clear D. Germline-derived CDR1 and CDR2 are SGHVS and FQNEAQ. Trimming pared 3 bases from V and 4 bases from J, leaving 9 bases between. This CDR3 comprises 13 residues. CDR3 in amino acids: CASSFPGRTEAFF. In DNA form, the CDR3 reads TGTGCCAGCAGCTTCCCTGGGCGCACTGAAGCTTTCTTT.